The next 2 T cell receptor beta chains were all read from a single sample in a study of blood T cell repertoires in COVID-19. The table came from immunoSEQ multiplex PCR; TCRdb's copy has only in-frame clones and leaves some out. The sample has about 55,000 clones; almost 85% are singletons. The sample taken for sequencing was peripheral blood. The receptors originated from a human donor in a cohort sampled during active COVID-19.

CDR3 DNA: TGCGCCAGCAGCTTAGGGACAGGGACTCCGATAGAGACCCAGTACTTC. This translates into CASSLGTGTPIETQYF. This sequence joins TRBV5-1 and TRBJ2-5, with 9 bases matching TRBD1. This CDR3 comprises 16 residues. CDR1 is SGHRS and CDR2 is YFSETQ in the germline V gene. V was clipped by 2 bases and J by 4 bases; unmatched bases: 9.

This sequence joins TRBV19 and TRBJ2-2; weak D call: TRBD1 (5 bases). The CDR3 runs to 14 residues. The V end was cut by 4 bases, the J end by 2 bases, with 8 bases between. The germline gives CDR1 LNHDA, CDR2 SQIVND (reference sequence). The CDR3 DNA reads TGTGCCAGTAGTAGGGGCGTCAACACCGGGGAGCTGTTTTTT. Amino acid sequence: CASSRGVNTGELFF.